This note documents a single T cell receptor (beta chain) sequence. The target antigen is unknown. Measured with immunoSEQ multiplex PCR; TCRdb has only the in-frame clones, and not every one. Found here are about 47,000 clones, over 85% of them singletons; the top ten hold roughly 1.5%. This sample is drawn from a study of graft-versus-host responses after intestinal transplantation. Study in general: Anti-thymocyte globulin induction was given to all recipients, followed by tacrolimus and steroids for roughly three years.

Study-level points and caveats: In recipient marrow, GvH clones were found, and some appeared first in ileum or blood.

Germline CDR1 and CDR2: MRHNA and SNTAGT. J was trimmed by 4 bases and V by 6 bases; bases with no gene match: 4. CDR3 size: 13 residues. The gene calls are TRBV6-4 and TRBJ2-7; 9 bases map to TRBD1. The sequence was collected from a human patient who received an intestinal transplant, so some T cells may come from the graft donor. The specimen was PBMCs, collected roughly 51 weeks after intestinal transplant. Here the CDR3 DNA reads TGTGCCAGCAGGCCCGGACAGGGGTACGAGCAGTACTTC. It codes for CASRPGQGYEQYF.